These 8 T cell receptor beta chains were sequenced from one sample in a study of beta chain features in type 1 diabetes. Reverse transcribing all isolated RNA meant expressed TCRB transcripts were sequenced. Libraries were prepared by immunoSEQ multiplex PCR; TCRdb keeps only in-frame clonotypes and omits some of them. Of 310,000 or so clones listed, roughly 8% were seen once; the top ten hold approximately 0.44%. Material: central memory CD4+ T cells from blood. These TCRs come from a woman aged 18-30 years in good health.

The gene calls are TRBV6-5 and TRBJ2-7; 10 positions agree with TRBD1. The germline CDR1 and CDR2 sequences are MNHEY and SVGAGI. V was clipped by 6 bases and J by 4 bases; unmatched bases: 6. The CDR3 spans 14 residues. The CDR3 DNA is TGTGCCAGCAGGCCGGGACAGGGGCCTTACGAGCAGTACTTC. Translated, it gives CASRPGQGPYEQYF.

The chain recombines TRBV5-1 with TRBJ2-1; 8 bases agree with TRBD2. Germline lookup yields CDR1 SGHRS and CDR2 YFSETQ. With 4 bases clipped from V and 1 base from J, the junction kept 16 bases outside the gene matches. The CDR3 runs to 19 residues. CDR3: CASSTRPGTSYRSYNEQFF. In DNA form, the CDR3 reads TGCGCCAGCAGCACACGTCCCGGGACTAGTTATAGGTCCTACAATGAGCAGTTCTTC.

Only a few counts were recorded for this clone. The chain links TRBV10-3 to TRBJ2-7; weak D call: TRBD1 (5 bases). From germline, CDR1 is ENHRY and CDR2 SYGVKD. Trimming pared 3 bases from V and 2 bases from J, leaving 14 bases between. This CDR3 has 15 residues. The CDR3 sequence is CAISEVVRATYEQYF. Here the CDR3 DNA reads TGTGCCATCAGTGAAGTGGTCAGGGCGACCTACGAGCAGTACTTC.

The sample holds a few counts of this clone. The chain combines TRBV18 with TRBJ2-3, with 8 nucleotides matching TRBD1. Per germline, CDR1 KGHSH and CDR2 LQKENI. After removal of 3 bases from V and 1 base from J, the junction contained 3 bases not matched to a gene. This CDR3 comprises 15 residues. The CDR3 reads CASSPQGQGTDTQYF. In nucleotides, the CDR3 is TGTGCCAGCTCACCCCAGGGACAGGGCACAGATACGCAGTATTTT. Filled out from reference TRBV18 and TRBJ2-3, the complete variable domain reads NAGVMQNPRHLVRRRGQEARLRCSPMKGHSHVYWYRQLPEEGLKFMVYLQKENIIDESGMPKERFSAEFPKEGPSILRIQQVVRGDSAAYFCASSPQGQGTDTQYFGPGTRLTVL.

The rearrangement links TRBV28 to TRBJ1-4, with 8 nucleotides matching TRBD1. The trim removed 7 bases at V and 7 bases at J, leaving 8 bases unmatched. The CDR3 runs 14 residues. Germline V gene sequence: CDR1 MDHEN, CDR2 SYDVKM. The DNA for the CDR3 is TGTGCCAGCACCTCGACAGGGGCGGCTGAAAAACTGTTTTTT. It codes for CASTSTGAAEKLFF.

This rearrangement joins TRBV5-1 to TRBJ1-1; D is unresolved. Trimming left V 4 bases short and J 0 bases short, with 13 bases between. This CDR3 has 15 amino acids. The germline V gene encodes CDR1 SGHRS and CDR2 YFSETQ. CDR3 sequence reads: CASSRTPTVNTEAFF. CDR3 bases: TGCGCCAGCAGCCGAACCCCCACTGTGAACACTGAAGCTTTCTTT.

V is TRBV7-2 and J is TRBJ2-3, with D unclear. Germline V lookup: CDR1 SGHTA, CDR2 FQGNSA. Trimming took 5 bases from V and 3 from J, leaving 15 bases between them. This CDR3 contains 15 residues. The CDR3 here is CASSDLMLRTDTQYF. CDR3 sequence (DNA): TGTGCCAGCAGCGACCTAATGCTCCGTACAGATACGCAGTATTTT. Based on the CDR3 plus reference TRBV7-2 and TRBJ2-3, the full variable domain is GAGVSQSPSNKVTEKGKDVELRCDPISGHTALYWYRQSLGQGLEFLIYFQGNSAPDKSGLPSDRFSAERTGGSVSTLTIQRTQQEDSAVYLCASSDLMLRTDTQYFGPGTRLTVL.

This clone occurred a few times. The chain employs TRBV5-1 and TRBJ1-1, with 7 bases aligning to TRBD1. The germline CDR1 and CDR2 sequences are SGHRS and YFSETQ. V trimming: 2 bases; J trimming: 4 bases; junction bases outside the gene matches: 2. The CDR3 is made up of 13 amino acids. CDR3: CASSLQGFTEAFF. In DNA, the CDR3 is TGCGCCAGCAGCTTACAGGGGTTCACTGAAGCTTTCTTT.